Presented here are 17 T cell receptor beta chains from one specimen sequenced in a study of OX40 agonist ivuxolimab in advanced cancers. The data were produced by immunoSEQ multiplex PCR, yet TCRdb's version contains in-frame clones alone and is incomplete. The sample records about 72,000 clones, roughly nine tenths being singletons. The input for sequencing was CD4+ or CD8+ T cells sorted from blood, taken in a trial of the OX40 agonist ivuxolimab. These receptor sequences come from an adult with an advanced solid tumor such as melanoma, head and neck, liver or kidney cancer.

This clone was observed once. The chain recombines TRBV7-3 with TRBJ2-2, with 7 bases matching TRBD1. J gave up 4 bases and V 5 bases, and 16 bases lay outside the gene matches. The CDR3 runs 18 residues. Germline CDR1 is SGHTA and CDR2 is FQGTGA. As DNA, the CDR3 is TGTGCCAGCAGCCCCTCGGTGGTGAAGGGGGCGGTCACCGGGGAGCTGTTTTTT. This gives the protein CASSPSVVKGAVTGELFF.

The chain carries TRBV5-4 and TRBJ2-3, with a possible D match to TRBD2 (5 bases). V gave up 0 bases and J gave up 0 bases, with 11 bases separating them. Looked up from germline, CDR1 is SGHNT and CDR2 is YYREEE (reference sequence). The CDR3 consists of 16 residues. The CDR3 sequence is CASSLASTYSTDTQYF. CDR3 nucleotides: TGTGCCAGCAGCTTGGCTAGCACCTATAGCACAGATACGCAGTATTTT.

The chain has TRBV28 and TRBJ2-3; D is unresolved. Germline lookup yields CDR1 MDHEN and CDR2 SYDVKM. The CDR3 sequence is 11 residues long. The ends were cut back, 6 bases at V and 4 bases at J, with 5 bases in the middle. For the CDR3, the DNA is TGTGCCAGCAGCACATCAGATACGCAGTATTTT. Protein: CASSTSDTQYF.

The chain links TRBV19 to TRBJ1-1; D perhaps matches TRBD1 (5 bases). The CDR3 loop spans 13 amino acids. Germline CDR1 reads LNHDA; CDR2 reads SQIVND (reference sequence). Trimming left V 5 bases short and J 4 bases short, with 11 bases between. DNA of the CDR3: TGTGCCAGTAGTCATCGGGACGCCACTGAAGCTTTCTTT. Translating gives CASSHRDATEAFF.

V is TRBV28 and J is TRBJ1-2; no reliable D call. Germline V lookup: CDR1 MDHEN, CDR2 SYDVKM. The V end was cut by 2 bases, the J end by 4 bases, with 5 bases between. The CDR3 contains 12 residues. This chain's CDR3 is CASSLDTYGYTF. The CDR3 nucleotides read TGTGCCAGCAGTTTAGACACCTATGGCTACACCTTC.

The V call is TRBV5-4, the J call TRBJ2-2; D perhaps matches TRBD1 (6 bases). The germline V gene encodes CDR1 SGHNT and CDR2 YYREEE (reference sequence). Trimming stripped 3 bases from V and 3 bases from J, with 15 bases between. The length of the CDR3 is 16 residues. The CDR3 DNA is TGTGCCAGCAGCTCCACAGGGAAAAGGGACACCGGGGAGCTGTTTTTT. It specifies CASSSTGKRDTGELFF.

This clone has more than one count but fewer than ten. This chain connects TRBV18 to TRBJ1-5; D remains ambiguous. The V end lost 5 bases, the J end lost 4 bases, and 9 bases lay between the germline ends. The CDR3 loop spans 13 amino acids. Germline V lookup: CDR1 KGHSH, CDR2 LQKENI. CDR3 in amino acids: CASSGSGNQPQHF. The CDR3 coding sequence is TGTGCCAGCTCAGGTTCCGGGAATCAGCCCCAGCATTTT.

V gene TRBV2 combines with J gene TRBJ2-1; D perhaps matches TRBD2 (7 bases). The CDR3 length is 17 residues. CDR1 is SNHLY, CDR2 FYNNEI, per germline. Trimming stripped 7 bases from V and 4 bases from J, with 23 bases between. CDR3 residues: CASTQGGAPQHYNEQFF. The CDR3 DNA follows: TGTGCCAGCACTCAAGGGGGGGCCCCACAGCATTACAATGAGCAGTTCTTC.

The chain joins TRBV28 to TRBJ1-2; no firm D call. The germline gives CDR1 MDHEN, CDR2 SYDVKM. The ends were cut back, 8 bases at V and 0 bases at J, with 7 bases in the middle. The CDR3 is 12 residues long. CDR3: CASLVANYGYTF. The DNA for the CDR3 is TGTGCCAGCCTCGTCGCTAACTATGGCTACACCTTC.

The chain links TRBV6-1 to TRBJ1-6; a weak D match, TRBD1 (6 bases). The CDR3 is made up of 18 amino acids. CDR1 and CDR2 (germline): MNHNS, SASEGT. V was clipped by 4 bases and J by 1 base, with 17 bases between them. Here the CDR3 DNA reads TGTGCCAGCAGTGCCTTTACAGGGACGAGTTCCTATAATTCACCCCTCCACTTT. This gives the protein CASSAFTGTSSYNSPLHF.

V is TRBV29-1 and J is TRBJ2-1; 7 positions agree with TRBD1. The CDR3 runs 15 residues. Germline lookup yields CDR1 SQVTM and CDR2 ANQGSEA. V shed 3 bases and J 4 bases; nucleotides not matched to a gene: 9. CDR3 sequence: CSVDPAQGVYNEQFF. The CDR3 nucleotides read TGCAGCGTTGATCCAGCGCAGGGGGTTTACAATGAGCAGTTCTTC.

V and J are TRBV6-5 and TRBJ2-7; no clear D gene. There are 9 residues in the CDR3. CDR1 and CDR2 (germline): MNHEY, SVGAGI. Trimming removed 8 bases at V and 11 bases at J, with 10 bases between. CDR3: CASGWYEYF. DNA of the CDR3: TGTGCCAGCGGCTGGTACGAGTACTTC.

The chain couples TRBV7-9 to TRBJ2-5, with 10 nucleotides matching TRBD1. The CDR3 extends over 12 amino acids. V trimming: 10 bases; J trimming: 4 bases; junction bases outside the gene matches: 3. From germline, CDR1 is SEHNR and CDR2 FQNEAQ (reference sequence). The CDR3 sequence: CAMGTGAETQYF. The CDR3 DNA reads as TGTGCCATGGGGACAGGGGCAGAGACCCAGTACTTC.

The rearrangement joins TRBV11-2 to TRBJ2-4; 9 bases line up with TRBD2. CDR3 length: 16 amino acids. V shed 5 bases and J 9 bases; nucleotides not matched to a gene: 14. The germline V gene encodes CDR1 SGHAT and CDR2 FQNNGV. CDR3 protein: CASSPLRLAGWRIQYF. CDR3 DNA: TGTGCCAGCAGCCCACTCCGGCTAGCGGGATGGCGCATTCAGTACTTC.

This chain connects TRBV18 to TRBJ2-3; a weak D match, TRBD2 (5 bases). The CDR3 is 17 amino acids. Trimming stripped 0 bases from V and 2 bases from J, with 15 bases between. CDR1 is KGHSH, CDR2 LQKENI, per germline. CDR3 in amino acids: CASSPPRRGIITDTQYF. CDR3 coding DNA: TGTGCCAGCTCACCACCTAGAAGAGGGATCATCACAGATACGCAGTATTTT.

The chain joins TRBV29-1 to TRBJ2-7; D might be TRBD1 (6 bases). CDR3 length: 11 amino acids. V was pared by 4 bases and J by 6 bases, with 10 bases between. Germline V gives CDR1 SQVTM, CDR2 ANQGSEA. This CDR3 is CSVVEGGEQYF. Written as DNA, the CDR3 is TGCAGCGTTGTTGAAGGGGGCGAGCAGTACTTC.

The V call is TRBV5-1, the J call TRBJ2-3; D gene uncertain. This CDR3 comprises 15 residues. Trimming removed 4 bases at V and 1 base at J, with 13 bases between. Germline CDR1 SGHRS, CDR2 YFSETQ. The CDR3 nucleotides read TGCGCCAGCAGCGTCCTAGTGACGGGCACAGATACGCAGTATTTT. Its translation: CASSVLVTGTDTQYF.